This T cell receptor (beta chain) was sequenced in a study of blood T cell repertoires in COVID-19 (dated by TCRdb to 2018 to 2021). Study-wide context: Samples from collaborators originated in the United States, Italy and Spain and spanned both the acute and convalescent phases of COVID-19. HLA class I and class II types, where available, came from metadata supplied by the sample provider rather than from assay-based typing. Deeply sampled blood TCRbeta repertoires from subjects exposed to, actively infected with, or recovered from COVID-19 were included in the dataset. A de-identified subject ID, COVID-19 status, age in years and sex were almost always included in the sample metadata. The prospective study material was composed of cDNA or gDNA derived from T cells, B-cell-depleted T cells, or PBMCs. The repertoires were released in a freely available public database intended as a resource for research on the immune response to SARS-CoV-2. The samples were drawn from two sources: the first 160 participants of the ongoing ImmuneRACE study, and 1,200 or so subjects contributed by 6 global collaborators.

Each collaborating institution followed its own protocols to collect whole blood in K2EDTA tubes. For TCRbeta analysis, collaborators shipped samples as frozen whole blood, isolated PBMCs, or DNA extracted from either of those sample types. This clone was counted once. Its antigen target is currently unknown. Per-base qualities were not stored, and no clone one base away is much larger. TCRbeta CDR3 regions were amplified from genomic DNA using the immunoSEQ Assay, a bias-controlled multiplex PCR. In the original analysis: Within the assay, amplification of reference gene primers was used to estimate how many nucleated cells each sample contained. To quantify the absolute abundance of each unique TCRbeta CDR3 rearrangement, sequence reads were collapsed and filtered. For each sample, productive Simpson clonality was calculated as the square root of Simpson's diversity index over productive rearrangements. TCRdb carries this immuneACCESS record with in-frame sequences only. Its versions omit some clonotypes, under half of them owing to an unresolved V gene in the studies checked, with the rest unexplained. V and J calls and clone size follow that table, whereas D and trimming were derived from the DNA. The sample table records around 99,000 clones; 75% to 95% of these occur just once. Under 1.5% of the sample belongs to the ten largest clones.

Broad study findings and their caveats: The amount of clinical and demographic metadata varied by source and participant and was provided uncurated.

CDR3 length: 18 amino acids, cysteine to phenylalanine. Only the CDR3 DNA is retained, 54 bases long and in frame from the first base. The germline V gene gives CDR1 as KGHSH and CDR2 as LQKENI. Ends trimmed: V by 6 bases, J by 6 bases; bases unmatched to a gene: 13. The sample comprised peripheral blood. Recombination joined TRBV18 with TRBJ2-2; TRBD2 lines up with 13 middle nucleotides. The sequence derives from a woman aged 30 to 39 with acute or convalescent COVID-19. CDR3 loop: CASSRTSGLAGVPGELFF. The DNA sequence is given as TGTGCCAGCTCCCGAACCTCAGGACTAGCGGGAGTCCCCGGGGAGCTGTTTTTT.